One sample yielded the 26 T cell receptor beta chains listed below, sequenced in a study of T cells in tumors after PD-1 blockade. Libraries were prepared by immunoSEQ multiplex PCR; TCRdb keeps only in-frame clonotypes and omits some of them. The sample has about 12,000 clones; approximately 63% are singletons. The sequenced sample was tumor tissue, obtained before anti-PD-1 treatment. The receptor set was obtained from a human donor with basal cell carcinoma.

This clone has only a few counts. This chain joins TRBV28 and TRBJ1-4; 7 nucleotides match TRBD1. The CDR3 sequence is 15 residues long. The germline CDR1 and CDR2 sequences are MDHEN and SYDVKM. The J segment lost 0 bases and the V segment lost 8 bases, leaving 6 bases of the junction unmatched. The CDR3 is CASGPQGATNEKLFF. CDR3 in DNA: TGTGCCAGCGGACCCCAGGGGGCAACTAATGAAAAACTGTTTTTT.

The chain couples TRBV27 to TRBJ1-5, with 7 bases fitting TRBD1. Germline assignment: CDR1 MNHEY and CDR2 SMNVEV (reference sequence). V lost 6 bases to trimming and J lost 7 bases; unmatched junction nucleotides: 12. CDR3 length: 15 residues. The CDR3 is CASSPGQASRQPQHF. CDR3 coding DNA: TGTGCCAGCAGCCCAGGACAGGCCTCCAGGCAGCCCCAGCATTTT.

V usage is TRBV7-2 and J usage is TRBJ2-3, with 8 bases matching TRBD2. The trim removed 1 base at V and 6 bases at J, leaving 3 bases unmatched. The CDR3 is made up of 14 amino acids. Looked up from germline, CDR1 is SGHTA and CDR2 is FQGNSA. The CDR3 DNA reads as TGTGCCAGCAGCTTAGGTCCTAGCGGGGATACGCAGTATTTT. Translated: CASSLGPSGDTQYF.

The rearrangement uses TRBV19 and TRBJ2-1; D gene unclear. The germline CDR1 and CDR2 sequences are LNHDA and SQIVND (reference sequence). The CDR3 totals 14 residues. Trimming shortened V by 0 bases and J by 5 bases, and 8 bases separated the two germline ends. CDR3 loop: CASSIDVENNEQFF. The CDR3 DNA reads TGTGCCAGTAGTATAGATGTGGAAAACAATGAGCAGTTCTTC.

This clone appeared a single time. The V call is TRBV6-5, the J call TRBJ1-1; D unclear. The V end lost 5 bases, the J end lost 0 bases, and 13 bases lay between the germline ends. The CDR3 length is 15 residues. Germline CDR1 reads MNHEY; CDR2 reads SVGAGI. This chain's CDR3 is CASSLQMTLNTEAFF. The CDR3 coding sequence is TGTGCCAGCAGTCTTCAAATGACATTGAACACTGAAGCTTTCTTT.

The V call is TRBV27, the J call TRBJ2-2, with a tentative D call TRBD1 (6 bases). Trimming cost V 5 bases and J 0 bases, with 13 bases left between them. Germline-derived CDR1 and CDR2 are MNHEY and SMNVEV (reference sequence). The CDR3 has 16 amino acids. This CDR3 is CASSIQGTANTGELFF. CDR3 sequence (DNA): TGTGCCAGCAGTATACAGGGAACCGCGAACACCGGGGAGCTGTTTTTT.

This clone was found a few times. CDR3 in DNA: TGTGCCAGCAAGGGACGCACCGGCACTGAAGCTTTCTTT. Translated, it gives CASKGRTGTEAFF. This chain connects TRBV7-2 to TRBJ1-1, with a possible D match to TRBD1 (5 bases). Trimming left V 7 bases short and J 4 bases short, with 13 bases between. Germline lookup yields CDR1 SGHTA and CDR2 FQGNSA. This CDR3 contains 13 residues. The variable domain in full, with the rest retrieved from reference TRBV7-2 and TRBJ1-1, is GAGVSQSPSNKVTEKGKDVELRCDPISGHTALYWYRQSLGQGLEFLIYFQGNSAPDKSGLPSDRFSAERTGGSVSTLTIQRTQQEDSAVYLCASKGRTGTEAFFGQGTRLTVV.

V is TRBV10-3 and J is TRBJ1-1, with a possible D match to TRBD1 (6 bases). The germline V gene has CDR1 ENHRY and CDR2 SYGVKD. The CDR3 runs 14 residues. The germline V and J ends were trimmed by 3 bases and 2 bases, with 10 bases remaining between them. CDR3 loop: CAISDGGPNTEAFF. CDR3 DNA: TGTGCCATCAGTGATGGGGGGCCCAACACTGAAGCTTTCTTT.

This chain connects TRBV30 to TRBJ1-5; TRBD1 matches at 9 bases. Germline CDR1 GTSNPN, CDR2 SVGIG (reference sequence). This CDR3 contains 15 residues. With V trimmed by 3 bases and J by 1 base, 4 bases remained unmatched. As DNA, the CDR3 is TGTGCCTGGAGCCTGGACAGGGGAAGCAATCAGCCCCAGCATTTT. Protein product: CAWSLDRGSNQPQHF.

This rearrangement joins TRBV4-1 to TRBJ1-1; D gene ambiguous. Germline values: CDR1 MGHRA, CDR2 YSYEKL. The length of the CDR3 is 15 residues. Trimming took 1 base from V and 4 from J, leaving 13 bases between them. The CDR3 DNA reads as TGCGCCAGCAGCCAAGCCCCCAAGGGCGGCACTGAAGCTTTCTTT. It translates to CASSQAPKGGTEAFF.

CDR3 bases: TGTGCCAGCAGCCAAGGAGGGGGAAACAACGAGCAGTACTTC. It yields the protein CASSQGGGNNEQYF. The chain combines TRBV4-2 with TRBJ2-7; D perhaps matches TRBD1 (6 bases). The germline gives CDR1 LGHNA, CDR2 YNFKEQ. The CDR3 length is 14 residues. The V and J ends lost 1 base and 5 bases respectively, with 12 bases between them.

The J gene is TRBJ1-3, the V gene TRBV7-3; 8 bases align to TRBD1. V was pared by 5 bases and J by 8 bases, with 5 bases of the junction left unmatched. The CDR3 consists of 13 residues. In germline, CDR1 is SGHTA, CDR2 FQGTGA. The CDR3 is CASSIGQGDTIYF. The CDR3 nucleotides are TGTGCCAGCAGCATCGGACAGGGAGACACCATATATTTT.

CDR3 loop: CASSLGLAGTGELFF. For the CDR3, the DNA is TGTGCCAGCAGTCTAGGACTAGCAGGCACCGGGGAGCTGTTTTTT. The V and J genes are TRBV14 and TRBJ2-2, with 8 bases identical to TRBD2. This CDR3 contains 15 residues. Trimming took 6 bases from V and 4 from J; bases not matched to a gene: 7. Per germline, CDR1 SGHDN and CDR2 FVKESK.

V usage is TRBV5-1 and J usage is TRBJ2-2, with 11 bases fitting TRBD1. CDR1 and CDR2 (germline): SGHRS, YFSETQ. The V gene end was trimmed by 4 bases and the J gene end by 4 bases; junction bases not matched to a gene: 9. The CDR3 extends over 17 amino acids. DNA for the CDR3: TGCGCCAGCAGCACCCAGGGACAGGGGGTTATCACCGGGGAGCTGTTTTTT. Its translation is CASSTQGQGVITGELFF.

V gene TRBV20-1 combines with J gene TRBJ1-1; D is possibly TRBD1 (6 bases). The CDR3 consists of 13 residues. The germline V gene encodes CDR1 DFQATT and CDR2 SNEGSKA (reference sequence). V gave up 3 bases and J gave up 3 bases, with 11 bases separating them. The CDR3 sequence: CSASTGRDTEAFF. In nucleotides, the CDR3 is TGCAGTGCTAGTACAGGGAGGGACACTGAAGCTTTCTTT.

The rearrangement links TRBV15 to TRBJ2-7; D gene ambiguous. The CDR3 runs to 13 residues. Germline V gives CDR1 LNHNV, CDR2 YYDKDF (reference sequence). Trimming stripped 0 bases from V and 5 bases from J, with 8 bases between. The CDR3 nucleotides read TGTGCCACCAGCAGAGAAGGGTACGACGAGCAGTACTTC. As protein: CATSREGYDEQYF.

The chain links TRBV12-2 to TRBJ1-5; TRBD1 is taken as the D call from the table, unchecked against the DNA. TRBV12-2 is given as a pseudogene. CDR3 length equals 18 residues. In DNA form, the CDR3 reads TGTGCAAGTCGCTTAGCGGGGACAGGGCTTGAGAGCAATCAGCCCCAGCATTTT. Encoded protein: CASRLAGTGLESNQPQHF.

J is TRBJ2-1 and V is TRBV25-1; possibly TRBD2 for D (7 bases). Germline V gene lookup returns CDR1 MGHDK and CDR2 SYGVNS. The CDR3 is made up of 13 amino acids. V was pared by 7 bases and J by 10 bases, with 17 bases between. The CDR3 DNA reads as TGTGCCAGCAACGGACTAGGGGGAGAGGAGCAGTTCTTC. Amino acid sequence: CASNGLGGEEQFF.

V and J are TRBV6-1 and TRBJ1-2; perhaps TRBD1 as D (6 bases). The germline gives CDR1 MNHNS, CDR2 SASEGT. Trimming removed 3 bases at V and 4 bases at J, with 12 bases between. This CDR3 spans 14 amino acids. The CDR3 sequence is CASSDLGHRYGYTF. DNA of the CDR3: TGTGCCAGCAGTGACCTGGGACACCGCTATGGCTACACCTTC.

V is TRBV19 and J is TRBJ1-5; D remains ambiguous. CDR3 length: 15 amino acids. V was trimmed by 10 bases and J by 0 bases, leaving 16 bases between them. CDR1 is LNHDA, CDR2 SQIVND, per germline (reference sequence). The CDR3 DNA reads TGTGCCACCTCTCCGATGGGGTATAGCAATCAGCCCCAGCATTTT. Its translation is CATSPMGYSNQPQHF.

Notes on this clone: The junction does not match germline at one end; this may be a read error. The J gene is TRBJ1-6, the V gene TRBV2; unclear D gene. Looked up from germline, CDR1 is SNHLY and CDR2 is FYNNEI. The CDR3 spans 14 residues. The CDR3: CANSAKEYNSPLHF. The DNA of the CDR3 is TGTGCCAACAGTGCAAAGGAGTATAATTCACCCCTCCACTTT. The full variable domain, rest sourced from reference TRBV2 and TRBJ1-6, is EPEVTQTPSHQVTQMGQEVILRCVPISNHLYFYWYRQILGQKVEFLVSFYNNEISEKSEIFDDQFSVERPDGSNFTLKIRSTKLEDSAMYFCANSAKEYNSPLHFGNGTRLTVT.

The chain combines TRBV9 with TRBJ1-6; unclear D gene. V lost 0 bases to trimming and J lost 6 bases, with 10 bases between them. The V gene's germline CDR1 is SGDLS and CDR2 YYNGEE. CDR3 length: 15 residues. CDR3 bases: TGTGCCAGCAGCGTAGGGACCCAGCGTAATTCACCCCTCCACTTT. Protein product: CASSVGTQRNSPLHF.

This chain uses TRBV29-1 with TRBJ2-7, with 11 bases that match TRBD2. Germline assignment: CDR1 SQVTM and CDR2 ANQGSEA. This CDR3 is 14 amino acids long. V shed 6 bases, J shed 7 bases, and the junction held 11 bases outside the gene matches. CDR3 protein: CSVGLSGRGWEQYF. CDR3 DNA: TGCAGCGTAGGACTTAGCGGGAGGGGCTGGGAGCAGTACTTC.

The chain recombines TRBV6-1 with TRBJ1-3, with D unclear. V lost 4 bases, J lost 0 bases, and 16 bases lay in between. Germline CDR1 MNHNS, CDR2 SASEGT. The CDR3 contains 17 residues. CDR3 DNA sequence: TGTGCCAGCAGTGCAGACAACGGATTATACTCTGGAAACACCATATATTTT. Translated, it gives CASSADNGLYSGNTIYF.

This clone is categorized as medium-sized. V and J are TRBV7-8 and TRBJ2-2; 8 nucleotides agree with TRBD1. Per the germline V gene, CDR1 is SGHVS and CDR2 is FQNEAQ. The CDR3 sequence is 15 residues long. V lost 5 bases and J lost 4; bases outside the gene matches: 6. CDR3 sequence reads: CASSSRGQGTGELFF. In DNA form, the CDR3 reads TGTGCCAGCAGCAGCAGGGGGCAAGGCACCGGGGAGCTGTTTTTT.

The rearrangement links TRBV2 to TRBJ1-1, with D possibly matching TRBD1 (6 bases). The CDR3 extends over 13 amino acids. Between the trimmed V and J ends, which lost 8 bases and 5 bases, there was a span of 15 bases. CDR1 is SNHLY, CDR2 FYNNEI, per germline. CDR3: CASPDRRSTEAFF. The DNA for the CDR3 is TGTGCCAGCCCCGACAGGCGTTCGACTGAAGCTTTCTTT.